These 13 T cell receptor beta chains were sequenced from one sample in a study of T cells in Graves' hyperthyroidism and ophthalmopathy. TCR beta CDR3 region amplification was performed from RNA transcripts. The HTBI set primed first-round TCR CDR3 RT-PCR. TCRdb processed the multiplex PCR reads anew with MiXCR; each CDR3 protein has one entry. The top ten clones hold over 25% of a sample with approximately 260,000 distinct CDR3 sequences, 13% to 15% of them seen once. Sequenced input: blood. The receptors were gathered from a woman in her 50s with Graves' hyperthyroidism that later progressed to Graves' ophthalmopathy.

This clonotype was observed a few times. The V gene is TRBV28, the J gene TRBJ2-7, with 9 bases matching TRBD1. V lost 10 bases, J lost 4 bases, and 8 bases stayed unmatched. The CDR3 has 13 amino acids. From germline, CDR1 is MDHEN and CDR2 SYDVKM. The CDR3 here is CATRTGVGYEQYF. The CDR3, as DNA: TGTGCCACCCGGACAGGGGTTGGATACGAGCAGTACTTC.

The table lists this clonotype with a few counts. The rearrangement joins TRBV9 to TRBJ2-1; 8 bases fit TRBD2. Germline V lookup: CDR1 SGDLS, CDR2 YYNGEE. This CDR3 is 17 amino acids long. J was trimmed by 6 bases and V by 2 bases; bases with no gene match: 13. CDR3 sequence (DNA): TGTGCCAGCAGCGTTCCAATAGCGGGAAAACTTAGCAATGAGCAGTTCTTC. Residues: CASSVPIAGKLSNEQFF.

This clonotype turned up a few times. The chain employs TRBV25-1 and TRBJ1-2; D is uncertain. Germline-derived CDR1 and CDR2 are MGHDK and SYGVNS. The CDR3 spans 12 residues. V dropped 3 bases and J dropped 3 bases, with 5 bases sitting between them. The CDR3 nucleotides are TGTGCCAGCAGTGACCCGTACTATGGCTACACCTTC. Translated, it gives CASSDPYYGYTF.

This clonotype was counted only a few times. V and J are TRBV3-1 and TRBJ2-5; perhaps TRBD2 as D (6 bases). This CDR3 contains 11 residues. V lost 4 bases and J 9 bases, leaving 9 bases between the germline ends. Germline CDR1 LGHDT, CDR2 YNNKEL (reference sequence). The CDR3 region is CASSRREAQYF. The CDR3 bases are TGTGCCAGCAGCCGGAGGGAGGCCCAGTACTTC.

The V gene is TRBV20-1, the J gene TRBJ2-2, with 9 bases identical to TRBD1. V gave up 4 bases and J gave up 6 bases; unmatched junction bases: 6. Germline V lookup: CDR1 DFQATT, CDR2 SNEGSKA (reference sequence). This CDR3 has 14 amino acids. The DNA for the CDR3 is TGCAGTGCTAAGGGACAGGGATCGTCCGGGGAGCTGTTTTTT. Amino acids: CSAKGQGSSGELFF.

Points on this clonotype: Possible read error: a much larger clone is one base away. Since no conserved phenylalanine or tryptophan closes the CDR3, a read error is the likely cause. The CDR3: CASSLWTGYDQPQHL. The DNA of the CDR3 is TGTGCCAGCAGCCTCTGGACAGGGTATGACCAGCCCCAGCATCTT. V is TRBV7-2 and J is TRBJ1-5, with 8 bases identical to TRBD1. The germline V gene encodes CDR1 SGHTA and CDR2 FQGNSA. This CDR3 is built from 15 residues. Trimming cost V 5 bases and J 7 bases; bases outside gene matches: 10.

The chain has TRBV7-9 and TRBJ1-2, with D possibly TRBD1 on 5 matching bases. The V gene lost 0 bases and the J gene lost 3 bases, with 14 bases spanning the gap. The CDR3 extends over 16 amino acids. Germline CDR1 SEHNR, CDR2 FQNEAQ (reference sequence). The CDR3 protein is CASSLADWGDDYGYTF. The CDR3 region has the DNA TGTGCCAGCAGCTTAGCGGATTGGGGGGACGACTATGGCTACACCTTC.

This clonotype was counted ten times or more. Mismatch with germline at one junction end may stem from a read error. The rearrangement uses TRBV5-1 and TRBJ2-1; D remains ambiguous. This CDR3 comprises 11 residues. Per the germline V gene, CDR1 is SGHRS and CDR2 is YFSETQ. For the CDR3, the DNA is TGTGCCAGCAGCTTCTACAATGAGCAGTTCTTC. It yields the protein CASSFYNEQFF.

This clonotype was seen many times. V usage is TRBV3-1 and J usage is TRBJ2-5; TRBD1 agrees at 8 bases. The CDR3 spans 15 residues. The V and J ends lost 2 bases and 4 bases, in that order; junction bases with no gene match: 6. The germline V gene encodes CDR1 LGHDT and CDR2 YNNKEL (reference sequence). The CDR3: CASSQSRTGTETQYF. CDR3 DNA: TGTGCCAGCAGCCAATCCCGGACAGGGACAGAGACCCAGTACTTC.

This clonotype was seen at least ten times. This chain connects TRBV28 to TRBJ2-5, with D possibly TRBD1 on 6 matching bases. The CDR3 has 13 residues. The germline V and J ends were trimmed by 6 bases and 5 bases, with 13 bases remaining between them. Germline V CDR1 and CDR2: MDHEN, SYDVKM. For the CDR3, the DNA is TGTGCCAGCAGATGGGGGCGCGGGGAGACCCAGTACTTC. Translation gives CASRWGRGETQYF.

This clonotype showed up many times. The chain uses TRBV27 and TRBJ1-6; TRBD1 aligns across 10 bases. Per the germline V gene, CDR1 is MNHEY and CDR2 is SMNVEV (reference sequence). The V and J ends lost 5 bases and 6 bases, in that order; junction bases with no gene match: 4. This CDR3 is built from 15 residues. The CDR3 DNA sequence: TGTGCCAGCAGTCTCTGGACAGGGGGTAATTCACCCCTCCACTTT. Residues: CASSLWTGGNSPLHF.

The chain couples TRBV7-2 to TRBJ2-3, with 11 bases matching TRBD2. V shed 0 bases, J shed 4 bases, and the junction held 3 bases outside the gene matches. The CDR3 runs to 16 residues. Per germline, CDR1 SGHTA and CDR2 FQGNSA. CDR3 nucleotides: TGTGCCAGCAGCTTAGCGGTAGCGGGAGGGTCAGATACGCAGTATTTT. As protein: CASSLAVAGGSDTQYF.

The V gene is TRBV9, the J gene TRBJ2-3; D possibly corresponds to TRBD2 (6 bases). The CDR3 covers 14 residues. The germline V gene has CDR1 SGDLS and CDR2 YYNGEE. Deletions cut 4 bases from V and 1 base from J, with 10 bases between. The CDR3 DNA follows: TGTGCCAGCAGCAGGCCTAGCGGCACAGATACGCAGTATTTT. The encoded protein is CASSRPSGTDTQYF.